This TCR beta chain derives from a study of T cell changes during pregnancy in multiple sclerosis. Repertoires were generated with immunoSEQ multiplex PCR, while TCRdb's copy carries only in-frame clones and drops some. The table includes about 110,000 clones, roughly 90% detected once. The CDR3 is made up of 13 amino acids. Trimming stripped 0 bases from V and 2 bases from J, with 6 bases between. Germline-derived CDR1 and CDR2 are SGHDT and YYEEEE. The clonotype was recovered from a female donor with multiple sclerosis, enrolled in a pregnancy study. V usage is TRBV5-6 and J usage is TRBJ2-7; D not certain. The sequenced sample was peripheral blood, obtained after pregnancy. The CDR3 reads CASSLAFTYEQYF. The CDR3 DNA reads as TGTGCCAGCAGCTTGGCCTTTACCTACGAGCAGTACTTC.